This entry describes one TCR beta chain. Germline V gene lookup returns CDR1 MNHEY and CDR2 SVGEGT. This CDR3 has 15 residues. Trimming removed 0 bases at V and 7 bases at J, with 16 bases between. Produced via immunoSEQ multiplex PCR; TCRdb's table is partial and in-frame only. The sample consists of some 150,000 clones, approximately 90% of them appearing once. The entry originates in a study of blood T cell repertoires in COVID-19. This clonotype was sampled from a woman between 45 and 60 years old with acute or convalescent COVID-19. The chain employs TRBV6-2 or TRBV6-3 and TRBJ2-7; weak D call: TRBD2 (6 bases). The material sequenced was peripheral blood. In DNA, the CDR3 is TGTGCCAGCAGTTACTCCCCAGCGGGTCAAGGGGAGCAGTACTTC. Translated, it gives CASSYSPAGQGEQYF.